This TCR beta chain was recovered during a study of T cells after yellow fever vaccination. TCRdb ran MiXCR on the 5' RACE reads and lists one entry per CDR3 protein. Of about 240,000 distinct CDR3 sequences in the sample, approximately 3.8% were seen once. This clonotype was recorded many times. Looked up from germline, CDR1 is MNHEY and CDR2 is SVGAGI. The CDR3 is made up of 16 amino acids. Trimming at V came to 0 bases and at J to 0 bases, leaving 4 bases not matched to a gene. J is TRBJ2-7 and V is TRBV6-5; 8 positions match TRBD2. The receptor was isolated from a man between 18 and 29 years old who received the YFV17D yellow fever vaccine. The source material was PBMCs, sampled 15 days after the yellow fever booster vaccination. The CDR3, as DNA: TGTGCCAGCAGTTACTCGGTTGCGGGGGGCTCCTACGAGCAGTACTTC. It translates to CASSYSVAGGSYEQYF.